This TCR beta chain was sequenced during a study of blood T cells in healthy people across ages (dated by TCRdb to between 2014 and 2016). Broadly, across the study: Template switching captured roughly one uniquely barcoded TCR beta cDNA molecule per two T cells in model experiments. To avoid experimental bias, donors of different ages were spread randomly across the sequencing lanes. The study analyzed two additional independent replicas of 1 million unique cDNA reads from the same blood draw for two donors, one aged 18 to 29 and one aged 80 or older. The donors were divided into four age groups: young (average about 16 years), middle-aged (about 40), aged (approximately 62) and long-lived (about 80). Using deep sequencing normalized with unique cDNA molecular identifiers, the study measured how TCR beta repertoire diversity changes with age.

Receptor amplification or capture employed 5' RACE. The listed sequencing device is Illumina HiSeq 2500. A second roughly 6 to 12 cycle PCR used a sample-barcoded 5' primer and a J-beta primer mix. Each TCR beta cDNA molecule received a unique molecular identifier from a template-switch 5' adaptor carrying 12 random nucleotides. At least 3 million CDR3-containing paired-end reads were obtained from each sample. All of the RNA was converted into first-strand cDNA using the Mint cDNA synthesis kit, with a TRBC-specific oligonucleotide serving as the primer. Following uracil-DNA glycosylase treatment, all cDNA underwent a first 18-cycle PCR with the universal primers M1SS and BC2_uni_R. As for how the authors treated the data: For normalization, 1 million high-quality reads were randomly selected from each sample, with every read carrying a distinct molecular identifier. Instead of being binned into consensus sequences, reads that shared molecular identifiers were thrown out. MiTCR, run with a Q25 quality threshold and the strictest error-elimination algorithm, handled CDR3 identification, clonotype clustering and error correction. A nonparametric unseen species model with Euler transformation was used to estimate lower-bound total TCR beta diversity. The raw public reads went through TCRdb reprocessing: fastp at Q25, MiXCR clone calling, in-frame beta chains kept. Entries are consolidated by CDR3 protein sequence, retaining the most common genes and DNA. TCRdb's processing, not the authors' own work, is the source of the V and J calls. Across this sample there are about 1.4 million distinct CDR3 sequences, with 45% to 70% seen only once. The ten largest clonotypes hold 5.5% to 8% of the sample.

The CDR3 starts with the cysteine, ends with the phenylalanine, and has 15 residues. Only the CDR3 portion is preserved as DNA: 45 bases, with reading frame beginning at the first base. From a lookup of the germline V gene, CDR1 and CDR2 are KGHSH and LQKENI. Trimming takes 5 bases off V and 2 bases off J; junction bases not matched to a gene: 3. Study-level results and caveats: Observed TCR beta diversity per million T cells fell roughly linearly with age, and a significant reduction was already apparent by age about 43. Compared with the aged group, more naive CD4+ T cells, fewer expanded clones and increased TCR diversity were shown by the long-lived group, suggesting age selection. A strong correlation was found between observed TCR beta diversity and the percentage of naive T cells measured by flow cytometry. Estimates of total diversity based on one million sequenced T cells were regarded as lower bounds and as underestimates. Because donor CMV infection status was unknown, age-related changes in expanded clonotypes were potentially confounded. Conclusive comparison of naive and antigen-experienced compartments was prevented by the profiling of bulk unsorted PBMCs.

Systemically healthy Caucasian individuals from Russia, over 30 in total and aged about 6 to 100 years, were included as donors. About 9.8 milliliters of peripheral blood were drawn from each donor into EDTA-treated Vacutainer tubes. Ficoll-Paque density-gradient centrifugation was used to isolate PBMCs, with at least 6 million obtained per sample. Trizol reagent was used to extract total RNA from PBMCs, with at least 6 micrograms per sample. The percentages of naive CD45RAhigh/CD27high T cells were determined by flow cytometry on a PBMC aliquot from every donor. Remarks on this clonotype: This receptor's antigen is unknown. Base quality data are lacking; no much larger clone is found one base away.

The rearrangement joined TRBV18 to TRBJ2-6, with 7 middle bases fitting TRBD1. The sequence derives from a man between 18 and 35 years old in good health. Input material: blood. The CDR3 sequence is CASSRGRAGANVLTF. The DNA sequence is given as TGTGCCAGCTCAAGGGGGCGTGCTGGGGCCAACGTCCTGACTTTC.